These 3 T cell receptor beta chains originate from one sample sequenced in a study of cytomegalovirus exposure and HLA in healthy donors (dated by TCRdb to about 2017). The library was produced with the immunoSEQ multiplex PCR assay. A mixture of 60 forward primers for TCR Vbeta segments and 13 reverse primers for TCR Jbeta segments was used in the multiplex PCR. In its TCRdb copy, this immuneACCESS table keeps in-frame sequences only and misses some clones. Where compared with another copy, unresolved V genes explain less than half of these, and the others have no known cause. The sample table contains approximately 90,000 clones; only one count was recorded for roughly three quarters of them. Clones ranked in the top ten supply 3.7% of the sample. Sequencing was done on a sample of PBMCs. These receptors were collected from a man aged 30 to 39 in good health and CMV-seronegative.

This clone came up once. The gene calls are TRBV4-1 and TRBJ1-4, with 9 bases aligning to TRBD1. CDR3 length: 16 residues. Germline lookup yields CDR1 MGHRA and CDR2 YSYEKL. J lost 10 bases, V lost 0 bases, and 9 bases had no gene match. CDR3 sequence (DNA): TGCGCCAGCAGCCAAGATGAAGGGCTGACAGGGGGAAAACTGTTTTTT. Translation: CASSQDEGLTGGKLFF.

This clone has only a few counts. The sample contains more than one DNA sequence encoding this CDR3. V usage is TRBV19 and J usage is TRBJ1-5; 10 nucleotides agree with TRBD1. Looked up from germline, CDR1 is LNHDA and CDR2 is SQIVND (reference sequence). The CDR3 runs 16 residues. Trimming at V came to 4 bases and at J to 7 bases, leaving 10 bases not matched to a gene. The CDR3 DNA follows: TGTGCCAGTAGTACTCCGGGACAGGGGTTTGGGCAGCCCCAGCATTTT. It yields the protein CASSTPGQGFGQPQHF.

This sequence joins TRBV6-6 and TRBJ2-7, with a tentative D call TRBD1 (6 bases). Germline values: CDR1 MNHNY, CDR2 SVGAGI (reference sequence). V shed 7 bases and J shed 0 bases, with 19 bases lying between them. The CDR3 covers 16 residues. The CDR3 reads CASTTTGSWGSYEQYF. The CDR3 nucleotides are TGTGCCAGCACTACTACAGGGTCCTGGGGCTCCTACGAGCAGTACTTC.